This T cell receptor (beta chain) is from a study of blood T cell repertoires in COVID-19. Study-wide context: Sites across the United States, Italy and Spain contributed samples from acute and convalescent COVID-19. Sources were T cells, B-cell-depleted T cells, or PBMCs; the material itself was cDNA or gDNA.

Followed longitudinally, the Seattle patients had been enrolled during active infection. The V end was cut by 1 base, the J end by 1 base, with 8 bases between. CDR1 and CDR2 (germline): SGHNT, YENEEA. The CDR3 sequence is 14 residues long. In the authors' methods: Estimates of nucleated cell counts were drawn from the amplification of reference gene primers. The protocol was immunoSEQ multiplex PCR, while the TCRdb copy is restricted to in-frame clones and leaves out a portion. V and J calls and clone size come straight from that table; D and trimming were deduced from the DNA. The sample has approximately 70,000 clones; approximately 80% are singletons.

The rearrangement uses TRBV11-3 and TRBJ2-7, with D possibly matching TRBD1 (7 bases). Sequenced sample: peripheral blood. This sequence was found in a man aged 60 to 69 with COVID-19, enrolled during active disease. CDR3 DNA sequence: TGTGCCAGCAGCTTAGCAGGGGGGTCCTACGAGCAGTACTTC. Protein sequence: CASSLAGGSYEQYF.